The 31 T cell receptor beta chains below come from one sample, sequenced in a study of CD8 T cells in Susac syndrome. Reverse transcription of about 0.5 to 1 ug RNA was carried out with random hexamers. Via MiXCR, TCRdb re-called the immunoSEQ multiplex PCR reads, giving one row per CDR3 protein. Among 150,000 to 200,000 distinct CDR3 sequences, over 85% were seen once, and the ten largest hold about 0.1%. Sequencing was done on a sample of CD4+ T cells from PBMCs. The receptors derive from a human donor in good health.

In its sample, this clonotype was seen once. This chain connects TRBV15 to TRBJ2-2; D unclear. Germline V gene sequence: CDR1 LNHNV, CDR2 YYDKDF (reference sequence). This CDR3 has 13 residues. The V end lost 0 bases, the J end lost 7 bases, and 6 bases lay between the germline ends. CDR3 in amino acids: CATSRDYSGELFF. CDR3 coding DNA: TGTGCCACCAGCAGAGATTATAGCGGGGAGCTGTTTTTT. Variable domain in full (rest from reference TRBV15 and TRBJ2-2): DAMVIQNPRYQVTQFGKPVTLSCSQTLNHNVMYWYQQKSSQAPKLLFHYYDKDFNNEADTPDNFQSRRPNTSFCFLDIRSPGLGDTAMYLCATSRDYSGELFFGEGSRLTVL.

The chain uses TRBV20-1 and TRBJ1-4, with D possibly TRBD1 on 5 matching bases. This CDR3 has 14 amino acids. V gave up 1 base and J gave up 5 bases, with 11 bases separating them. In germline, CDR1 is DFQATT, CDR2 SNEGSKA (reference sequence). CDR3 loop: CSARAGGSNEKLFF. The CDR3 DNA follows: TGCAGTGCTAGAGCGGGGGGGTCGAATGAAAAACTGTTTTTT.

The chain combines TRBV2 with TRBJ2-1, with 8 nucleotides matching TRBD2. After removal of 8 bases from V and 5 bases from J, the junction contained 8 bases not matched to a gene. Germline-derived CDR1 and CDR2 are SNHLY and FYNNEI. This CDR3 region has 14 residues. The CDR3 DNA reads TGTGCCAGCTCGGGACTAGATTGGAACAATGAGCAGTTCTTC. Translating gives CASSGLDWNNEQFF.

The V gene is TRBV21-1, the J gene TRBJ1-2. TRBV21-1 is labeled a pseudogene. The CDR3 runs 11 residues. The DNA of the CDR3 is TGTGCCAGCATCCGAGGGCATGGCTACACCTTC. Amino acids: CASIRGHGYTF.

CDR3 in amino acids: CSAGTSGYEQYF. CDR3 bases: TGCAGCGCCGGGACTAGCGGTTACGAGCAGTACTTC. The V call is TRBV29-1, the J call TRBJ2-7; 11 bases agree with TRBD2. CDR3 length: 12 amino acids. Losses at the gene ends were 7 bases for V and 4 bases for J; bases not matched to a gene: 3. The germline gives CDR1 SQVTM, CDR2 ANQGSEA.

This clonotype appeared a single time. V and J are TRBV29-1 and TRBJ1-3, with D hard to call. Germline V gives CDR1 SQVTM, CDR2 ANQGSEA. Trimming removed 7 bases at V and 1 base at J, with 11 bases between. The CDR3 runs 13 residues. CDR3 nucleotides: TGCAGCGCTACGGTGGGTTCTGGAAACACCATATATTTT. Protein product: CSATVGSGNTIYF.

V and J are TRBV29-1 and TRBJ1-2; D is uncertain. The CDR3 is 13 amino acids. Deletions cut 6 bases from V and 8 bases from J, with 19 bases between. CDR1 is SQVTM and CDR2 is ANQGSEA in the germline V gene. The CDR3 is CSVAVKGIGGYTF. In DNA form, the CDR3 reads TGCAGCGTGGCGGTTAAGGGAATCGGCGGCTACACCTTC.

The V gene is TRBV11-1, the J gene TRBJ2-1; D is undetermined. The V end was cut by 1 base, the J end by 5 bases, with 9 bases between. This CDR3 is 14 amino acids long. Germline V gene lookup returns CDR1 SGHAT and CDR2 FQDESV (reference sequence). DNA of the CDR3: TGTGCCAGCAGCTTAGGACGGATAAACAATGAGCAGTTCTTC. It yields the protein CASSLGRINNEQFF.

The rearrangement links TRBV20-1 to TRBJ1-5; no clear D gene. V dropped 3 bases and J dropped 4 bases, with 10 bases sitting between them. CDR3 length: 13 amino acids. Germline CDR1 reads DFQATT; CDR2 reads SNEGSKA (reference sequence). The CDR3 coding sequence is TGCAGTGCTAGTCCGGACGGTAATCAGCCCCAGCATTTT. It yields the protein CSASPDGNQPQHF.

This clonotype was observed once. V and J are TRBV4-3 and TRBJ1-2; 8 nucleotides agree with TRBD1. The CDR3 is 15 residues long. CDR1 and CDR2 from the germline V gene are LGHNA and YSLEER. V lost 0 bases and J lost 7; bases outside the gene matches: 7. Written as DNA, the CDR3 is TGCGCCAGCAGCCAAGAATTTTCAGGGGGCTTTGGCTACACCTTC. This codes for CASSQEFSGGFGYTF.

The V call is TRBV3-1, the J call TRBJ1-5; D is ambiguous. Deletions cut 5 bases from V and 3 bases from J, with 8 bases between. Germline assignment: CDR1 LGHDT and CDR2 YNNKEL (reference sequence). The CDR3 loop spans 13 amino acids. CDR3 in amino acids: CASSSTPNQPQHF. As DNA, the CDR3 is TGTGCCAGCAGCTCCACGCCCAATCAGCCCCAGCATTTT.

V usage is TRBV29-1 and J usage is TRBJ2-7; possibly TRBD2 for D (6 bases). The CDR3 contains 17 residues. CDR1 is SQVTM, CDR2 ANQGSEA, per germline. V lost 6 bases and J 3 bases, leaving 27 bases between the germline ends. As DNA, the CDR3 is TGCAGCGTACTCACGCCCGGGAGCGCGCAGGACCTCTACGAGCAGTACTTC. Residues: CSVLTPGSAQDLYEQYF.

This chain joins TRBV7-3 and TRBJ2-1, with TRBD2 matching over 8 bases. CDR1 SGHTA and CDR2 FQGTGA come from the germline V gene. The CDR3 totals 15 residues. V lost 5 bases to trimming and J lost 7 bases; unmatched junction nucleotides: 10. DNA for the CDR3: TGTGCCAGCAGCCGTCAGCTAGCGGGTGATAATGAGCAGTTCTTC. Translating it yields CASSRQLAGDNEQFF.

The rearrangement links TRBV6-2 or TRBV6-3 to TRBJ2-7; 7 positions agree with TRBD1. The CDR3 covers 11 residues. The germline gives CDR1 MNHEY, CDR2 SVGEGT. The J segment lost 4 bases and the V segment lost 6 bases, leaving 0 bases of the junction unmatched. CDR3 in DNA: TGTGCCAGCAGGGACAGGTACGAGCAGTACTTC. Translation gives CASRDRYEQYF.

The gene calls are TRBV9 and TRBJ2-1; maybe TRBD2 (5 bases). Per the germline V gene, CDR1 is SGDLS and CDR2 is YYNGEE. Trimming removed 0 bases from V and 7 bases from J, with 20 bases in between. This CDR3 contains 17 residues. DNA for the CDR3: TGTGCCAGCAGCGTAGATGTCGGACTCTTACCCGGGAATGAGCAGTTCTTC. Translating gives CASSVDVGLLPGNEQFF.

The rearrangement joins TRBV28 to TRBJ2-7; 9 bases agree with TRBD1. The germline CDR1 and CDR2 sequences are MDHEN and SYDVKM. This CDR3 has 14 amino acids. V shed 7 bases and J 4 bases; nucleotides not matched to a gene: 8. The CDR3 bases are TGTGCCAGCACCGTTCACAGGGGGCGGTACGAGCAGTACTTC. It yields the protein CASTVHRGRYEQYF. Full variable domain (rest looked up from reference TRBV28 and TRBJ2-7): DVKVTQSSRYLVKRTGEKVFLECVQDMDHENMFWYRQDPGLGLRLIYFSYDVKMKEKGDIPEGYSVSREKKERFSLILESASTNQTSMYLCASTVHRGRYEQYFGPGTRLTVT.

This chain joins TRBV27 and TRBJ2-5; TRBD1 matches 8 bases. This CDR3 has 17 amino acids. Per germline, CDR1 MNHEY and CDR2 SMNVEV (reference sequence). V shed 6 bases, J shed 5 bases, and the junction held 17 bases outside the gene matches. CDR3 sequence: CASRPNTGGRREETQYF. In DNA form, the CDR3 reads TGTGCCAGCAGACCAAACACAGGGGGTCGGAGAGAGGAGACCCAGTACTTC.

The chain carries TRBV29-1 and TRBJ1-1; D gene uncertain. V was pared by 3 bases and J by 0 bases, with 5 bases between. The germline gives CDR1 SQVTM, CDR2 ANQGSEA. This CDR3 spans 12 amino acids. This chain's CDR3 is CSVESVNTEAFF. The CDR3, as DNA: TGCAGCGTTGAGTCGGTGAACACTGAAGCTTTCTTT.

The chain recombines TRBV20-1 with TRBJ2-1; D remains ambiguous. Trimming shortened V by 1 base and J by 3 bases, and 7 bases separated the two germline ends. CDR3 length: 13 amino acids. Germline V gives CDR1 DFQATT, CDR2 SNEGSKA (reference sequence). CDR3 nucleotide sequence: TGCAGTGCTAGAGTGTTTGGCTACAATGAGCAGTTCTTC. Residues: CSARVFGYNEQFF.

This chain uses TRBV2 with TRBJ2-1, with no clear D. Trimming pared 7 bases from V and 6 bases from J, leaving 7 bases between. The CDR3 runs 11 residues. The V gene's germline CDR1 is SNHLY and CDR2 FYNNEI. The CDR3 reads CASMPFNEQFF. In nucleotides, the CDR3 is TGTGCCAGCATGCCTTTCAATGAGCAGTTCTTC.

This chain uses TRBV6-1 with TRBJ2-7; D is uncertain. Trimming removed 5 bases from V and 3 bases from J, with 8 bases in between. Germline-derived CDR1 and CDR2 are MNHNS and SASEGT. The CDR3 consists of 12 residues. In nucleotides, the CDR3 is TGTGCCAGCAGTTGGGGTATCTACGAGCAGTACTTC. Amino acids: CASSWGIYEQYF.

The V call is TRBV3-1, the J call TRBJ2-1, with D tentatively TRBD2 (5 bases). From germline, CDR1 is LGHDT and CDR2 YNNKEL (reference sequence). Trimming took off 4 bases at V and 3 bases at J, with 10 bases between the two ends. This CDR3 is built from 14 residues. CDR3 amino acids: CASSRSEVYNEQFF. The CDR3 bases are TGTGCCAGCAGCCGTAGCGAGGTCTACAATGAGCAGTTCTTC.

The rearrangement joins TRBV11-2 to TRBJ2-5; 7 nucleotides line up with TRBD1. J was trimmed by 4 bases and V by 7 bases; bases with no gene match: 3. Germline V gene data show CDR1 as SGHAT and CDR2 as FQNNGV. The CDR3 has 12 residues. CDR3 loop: CASKGAGETQYF. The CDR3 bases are TGTGCCAGCAAGGGGGCTGGAGAGACCCAGTACTTC.

CDR3 loop: CASSSGLRFQETQYF. The CDR3 nucleotides read TGCGCCAGCAGCTCGGGACTCCGGTTCCAAGAGACCCAGTACTTC. The rearrangement joins TRBV5-1 to TRBJ2-5; D perhaps matches TRBD2 (6 bases). The germline V and J ends were trimmed by 3 bases and 1 base, with 13 bases remaining between them. Germline CDR1 is SGHRS and CDR2 is YFSETQ. The CDR3 is 15 residues long.

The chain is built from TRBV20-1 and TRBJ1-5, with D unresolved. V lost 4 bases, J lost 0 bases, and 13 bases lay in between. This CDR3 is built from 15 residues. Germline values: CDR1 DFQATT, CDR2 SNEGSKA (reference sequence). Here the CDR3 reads CSANQVKYSNQPQHF. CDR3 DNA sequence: TGCAGTGCTAACCAGGTGAAATATAGCAATCAGCCCCAGCATTTT.

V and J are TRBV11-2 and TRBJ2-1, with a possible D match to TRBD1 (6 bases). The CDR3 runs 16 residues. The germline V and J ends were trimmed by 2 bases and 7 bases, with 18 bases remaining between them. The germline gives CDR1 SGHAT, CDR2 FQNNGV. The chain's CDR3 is CASSLLYRAVGNEQFF. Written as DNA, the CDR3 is TGTGCCAGCAGCTTACTTTACAGGGCAGTGGGGAATGAGCAGTTCTTC.

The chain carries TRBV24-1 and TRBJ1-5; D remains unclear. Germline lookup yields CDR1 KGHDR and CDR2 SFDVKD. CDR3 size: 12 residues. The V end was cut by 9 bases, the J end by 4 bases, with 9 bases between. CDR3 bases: TGTGCCACCGGGTCCAGTAATCAGCCCCAGCATTTT. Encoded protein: CATGSSNQPQHF.

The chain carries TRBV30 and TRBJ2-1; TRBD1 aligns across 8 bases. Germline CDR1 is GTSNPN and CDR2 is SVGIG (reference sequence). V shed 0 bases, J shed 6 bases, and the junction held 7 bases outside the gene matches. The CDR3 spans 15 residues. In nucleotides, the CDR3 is TGTGCCTGGAGTGTAGAGACAGGGGTAGTCAATGAGCAGTTCTTC. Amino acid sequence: CAWSVETGVVNEQFF.

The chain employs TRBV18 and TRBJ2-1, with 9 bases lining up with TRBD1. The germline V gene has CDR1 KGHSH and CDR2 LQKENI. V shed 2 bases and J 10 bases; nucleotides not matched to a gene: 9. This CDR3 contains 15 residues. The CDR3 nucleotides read TGTGCCAGCTCACCAACGACAGGGGGTCGGGAGGAGCAGTTCTTC. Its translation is CASSPTTGGREEQFF.

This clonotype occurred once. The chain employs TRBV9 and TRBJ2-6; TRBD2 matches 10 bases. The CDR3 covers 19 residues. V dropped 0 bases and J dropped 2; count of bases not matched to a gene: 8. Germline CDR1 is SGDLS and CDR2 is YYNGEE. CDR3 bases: TGTGCCAGCAGCGTAGGGCTAGCGGGAGAGTTTCCTGGGGCCAACGTCCTGACTTTC. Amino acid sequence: CASSVGLAGEFPGANVLTF.

In DNA form, the CDR3 reads TGTGCCAGCAGCTCCCCGAGGACTAGCGGGACCACAGATACGCAGTATTTT. As protein: CASSSPRTSGTTDTQYF. The chain joins TRBV5-6 to TRBJ2-3, with 12 positions matching TRBD2. CDR1 is SGHDT, CDR2 YYEEEE, per germline. V lost 3 bases to trimming and J lost 2 bases; unmatched junction nucleotides: 7. CDR3 length equals 17 residues.